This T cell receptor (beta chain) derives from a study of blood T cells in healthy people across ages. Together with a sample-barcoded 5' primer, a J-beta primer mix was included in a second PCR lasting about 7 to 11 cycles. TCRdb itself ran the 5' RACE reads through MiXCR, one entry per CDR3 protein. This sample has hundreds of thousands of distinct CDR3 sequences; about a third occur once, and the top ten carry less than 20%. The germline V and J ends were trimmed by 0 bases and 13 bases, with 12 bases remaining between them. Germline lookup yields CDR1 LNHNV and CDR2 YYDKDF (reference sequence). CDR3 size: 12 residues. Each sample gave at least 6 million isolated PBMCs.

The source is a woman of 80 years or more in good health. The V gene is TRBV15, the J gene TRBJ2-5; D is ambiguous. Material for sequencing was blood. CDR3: CATSRDWTARYF. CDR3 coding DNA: TGTGCCACCAGCAGAGATTGGACCGCGCGGTACTTC.